This is a list of T cell receptor beta chains from one sample in a study of cytomegalovirus exposure and HLA in healthy donors. TCRdb keeps only in-frame clones here, not all; method: immunoSEQ multiplex PCR. Its table lists 70,000 to 90,000 clones. Sequenced input: PBMCs. Receptors originate from a man aged 18 to 35 in good health and CMV-seropositive. Each CDR3 is given with its conserved first and last residue. The order of the fields is D gene, V gene, J gene, CDR3 protein, CDR3 DNA. The D gene is left open where the match is weak.

d_gene: .; v_gene: TRBV5-1; j_gene: TRBJ1-1; CDR3aa: CASSGQTNTEAFF; CDR3nt: TGCGCCAGCAGCGGGCAGACCAACACTGAAGCTTTCTTT
d_gene: TRBD1; v_gene: TRBV19; j_gene: TRBJ2-5; CDR3aa: CASRGQGAETQYF; CDR3nt: TGTGCCAGTAGGGGACAGGGGGCAGAGACCCAGTACTTC
d_gene: .; v_gene: TRBV28; j_gene: TRBJ1-1; CDR3aa: CASSTKYSYTEAFF; CDR3nt: TGTGCCAGCAGTACCAAATACAGTTACACTGAAGCTTTCTTT
d_gene: TRBD2; v_gene: TRBV29-1; j_gene: TRBJ2-7; CDR3aa: CSVKGTTTLGSNYEQYF; CDR3nt: TGCAGCGTTAAAGGGACTACCACCTTGGGGTCGAACTACGAGCAGTACTTC
d_gene: TRBD1; v_gene: TRBV5-1; j_gene: TRBJ2-7; CDR3aa: CASSLTGARESDEQYF; CDR3nt: TGCGCCAGCAGCTTAACAGGGGCCAGGGAGTCGGACGAGCAGTACTTC
d_gene: .; v_gene: TRBV20-1; j_gene: TRBJ2-7; CDR3aa: CSASGTSEQYF; CDR3nt: TGCAGTGCTAGTGGAACTAGCGAGCAGTACTTC
d_gene: .; v_gene: TRBV13; j_gene: TRBJ2-7; CDR3aa: CASSLGRVEQYF; CDR3nt: TGTGCCAGCAGCTTAGGCCGGGTCGAGCAGTACTTC
d_gene: TRBD2; v_gene: TRBV5-8; j_gene: TRBJ2-6; CDR3aa: CASTIKRGAGANVLTF; CDR3nt: TGTGCCAGCACCATAAAGCGGGGGGCTGGGGCCAACGTCCTGACTTTC
d_gene: .; v_gene: TRBV11-3; j_gene: TRBJ2-1; CDR3aa: CASSSRDNEQFF; CDR3nt: TGTGCCAGCAGCTCCAGGGACAATGAGCAGTTCTTC
d_gene: .; v_gene: TRBV7-9; j_gene: TRBJ2-3; CDR3aa: CASSLGQIHTDTQYF; CDR3nt: TGTGCCAGCAGCTTAGGTCAGATTCACACAGATACGCAGTATTTT
d_gene: TRBD1; v_gene: TRBV15; j_gene: TRBJ1-1; CDR3aa: CATSSRRGQQAFF; CDR3nt: TGTGCCACCAGCTCTCGGAGGGGACAGCAAGCTTTCTTT
d_gene: .; v_gene: TRBV5-4; j_gene: TRBJ2-1; CDR3aa: CASSFSVNEQFF; CDR3nt: TGTGCCAGCAGCTTTAGCGTCAATGAGCAGTTCTTC
d_gene: .; v_gene: TRBV18; j_gene: TRBJ1-1; CDR3aa: CASSPRSITGNTEAFF; CDR3nt: TGTGCCAGCTCACCACGCTCCATTACGGGGAACACTGAAGCTTTCTTT
d_gene: .; v_gene: TRBV28; j_gene: TRBJ2-7; CDR3aa: CASSLPRVEQYF; CDR3nt: TGTGCCAGCAGTTTACCCAGGGTGGAGCAGTACTTC
d_gene: TRBD2; v_gene: TRBV6-4; j_gene: TRBJ2-5; CDR3aa: CASSELAGGPETQYF; CDR3nt: TGTGCCAGCAGTGAGCTAGCGGGGGGTCCCGAGACCCAGTACTTC
d_gene: .; v_gene: TRBV2; j_gene: TRBJ2-2; CDR3aa: CASSELWSGELFF; CDR3nt: TGTGCCAGCAGTGAACTCTGGAGCGGGGAGCTGTTTTTT
d_gene: .; v_gene: TRBV5-4; j_gene: TRBJ2-5; CDR3aa: CASSFAGQETQYF; CDR3nt: TGTGCCAGCAGCTTCGCGGGGCAAGAGACCCAGTACTTC
d_gene: TRBD1; v_gene: TRBV10-3; j_gene: TRBJ2-2; CDR3aa: CAISWTGDVTGELFF; CDR3nt: TGTGCCATCAGTTGGACAGGGGATGTCACCGGGGAGCTGTTTTTT
d_gene: TRBD1; v_gene: TRBV4-1; j_gene: TRBJ2-2; CDR3aa: CASSQADRGQSNTGELFF; CDR3nt: TGCGCCAGCAGCCAAGCGGACAGGGGTCAGTCAAACACCGGGGAGCTGTTTTTT
d_gene: TRBD1; v_gene: TRBV6-1; j_gene: TRBJ1-4; CDR3aa: CATDRATNEKLFF; CDR3nt: TGTGCCACCGACAGGGCGACTAATGAAAAACTGTTTTTT
d_gene: .; v_gene: TRBV18; j_gene: TRBJ1-1; CDR3aa: CASSPEVSNTEAFF; CDR3nt: TGTGCCAGCTCCCCCGAGGTCTCGAACACTGAAGCTTTCTTT
d_gene: .; v_gene: TRBV27; j_gene: TRBJ1-2; CDR3aa: CASKRSRGYGYTF; CDR3nt: TGTGCCAGCAAAAGGTCCCGGGGCTATGGCTACACCTTC
d_gene: TRBD1; v_gene: TRBV19; j_gene: TRBJ2-7; CDR3aa: CASRYRGGNYEQYF; CDR3nt: TGTGCCAGCAGATACAGGGGTGGTAACTACGAGCAGTACTTC
d_gene: TRBD2; v_gene: TRBV5-1; j_gene: TRBJ2-1; CDR3aa: CASSLDSGGYNEQFF; CDR3nt: TGCGCCAGCAGCTTGGATAGCGGGGGGTACAATGAGCAGTTCTTC
d_gene: .; v_gene: TRBV5-7; j_gene: TRBJ1-1; CDR3aa: CASPGRGRNTEAFF; CDR3nt: TGTGCCAGCCCGGGCCGGGGGAGAAACACTGAAGCTTTCTTT
d_gene: .; v_gene: TRBV29-1; j_gene: TRBJ1-2; CDR3aa: CSVQEGLYGYTF; CDR3nt: TGCAGCGTTCAGGAGGGATTATACGGCTACACCTTC
d_gene: .; v_gene: TRBV25-1; j_gene: TRBJ2-5; CDR3aa: CASSDSLDGREEETQYF; CDR3nt: TGTGCCAGCAGTGATTCCTTGGACGGCCGGGAAGAAGAGACCCAGTACTTC
d_gene: TRBD1; v_gene: TRBV5-1; j_gene: TRBJ1-1; CDR3aa: CASSVTGGGGTEAFF; CDR3nt: TGCGCCAGCAGCGTGACAGGGGGCGGGGGCACTGAAGCTTTCTTT
d_gene: TRBD2; v_gene: TRBV7-9; j_gene: TRBJ2-3; CDR3aa: CASSFDSSSGARYF; CDR3nt: TGTGCCAGCAGCTTCGACTCCTCCAGCGGGGCTCGGTATTTT
d_gene: .; v_gene: TRBV19; j_gene: TRBJ1-1; CDR3aa: CASRLDRTEAFF; CDR3nt: TGTGCCAGTAGGCTAGATAGGACTGAAGCTTTCTTT
d_gene: TRBD1; v_gene: TRBV4-1; j_gene: TRBJ2-4; CDR3aa: CASFGSGTGGQNIQYF; CDR3nt: TGCGCCAGCTTCGGATCCGGGACAGGGGGCCAAAACATTCAGTACTTC
d_gene: .; v_gene: TRBV5-6; j_gene: TRBJ2-5; CDR3aa: CASSLTGPYQETQYF; CDR3nt: TGTGCCAGCAGCTTGACCGGTCCGTACCAAGAGACCCAGTACTTC